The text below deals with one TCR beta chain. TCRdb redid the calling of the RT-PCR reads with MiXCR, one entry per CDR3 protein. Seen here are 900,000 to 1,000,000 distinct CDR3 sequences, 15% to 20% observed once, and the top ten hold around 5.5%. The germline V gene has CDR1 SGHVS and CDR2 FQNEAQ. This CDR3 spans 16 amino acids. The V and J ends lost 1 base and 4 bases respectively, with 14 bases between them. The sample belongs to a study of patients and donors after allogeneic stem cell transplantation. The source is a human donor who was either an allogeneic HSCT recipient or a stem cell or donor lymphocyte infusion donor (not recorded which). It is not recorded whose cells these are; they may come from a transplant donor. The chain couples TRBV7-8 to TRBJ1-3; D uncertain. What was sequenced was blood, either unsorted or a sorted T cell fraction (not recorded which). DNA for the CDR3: TGTGCCAGCAGCTTAGGAACGAAGGCATTAGGAAACACCATATATTTT. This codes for CASSLGTKALGNTIYF. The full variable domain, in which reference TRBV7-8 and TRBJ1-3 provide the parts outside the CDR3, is GAGVSQSPRYKVAKRGQDVALRCDPISGHVSLFWYQQALGQGPEFLTYFQNEAQLDKSGLPSDRFFAERPEGSVSTLKIQRTQQEDSAVYLCASSLGTKALGNTIYFGEGSWLTVV.